The next 29 T cell receptor beta chains were all read from a single sample in a study of beta chain features in type 1 diabetes (dated by TCRdb to the late 2010s). The study at large found these results: In all four CD4+ subsets, TCRB CDR3 length was moderately but significantly shorter in type 1 diabetes patients.

The library was generated by the immunoSEQ multiplex PCR assay. The High Capacity cDNA Reverse Transcription Kit was used to reverse transcribe all of the isolated RNA, meaning that expressed TCRB transcripts were what got sequenced. TCRdb re-hosts the immuneACCESS table, in-frame sequences only. Its copies lack some clones; in the studies checked, an unresolved V gene accounts for under half of them, and the cause for the rest is not known. The sample table records 550,000 to 850,000 clones; around 15% of these occur just once. The ten largest make up 0.02% to 0.025% of the sample. These receptors' targets are unknown. The sequenced sample was naive CD4+ T cells from blood. In light of the paper, this sample's cell subset or site label describes: true naive CD4+ T cells. Receptors were obtained from a man aged 18-30 years with type 1 diabetes.

V and J are TRBV18 and TRBJ1-2, with a tentative D call TRBD1 (6 bases). Trimming took off 3 bases at V and 7 bases at J, with 12 bases between the two ends. This CDR3 contains 13 residues. Germline lookup yields CDR1 KGHSH and CDR2 LQKENI. CDR3: CASSPAGEGGYTF. The CDR3 coding sequence is TGTGCCAGCTCACCGGCAGGGGAAGGTGGCTACACCTTC.

The V and J genes are TRBV27 and TRBJ1-4; 8 bases map to TRBD1. The J segment lost 5 bases and the V segment lost 4 bases, leaving 3 bases of the junction unmatched. In germline, CDR1 is MNHEY, CDR2 SMNVEV (reference sequence). The CDR3 extends over 14 amino acids. The CDR3 loop reads CASSSWTGNEKLFF. CDR3 in DNA: TGTGCCAGCAGTTCATGGACAGGGAATGAAAAACTGTTTTTT.

The gene calls are TRBV5-1 and TRBJ2-1; D is perhaps TRBD1 (5 bases). V was shortened by 0 bases and J by 6 bases, with 7 bases between the two germline ends. The germline gives CDR1 SGHRS, CDR2 YFSETQ. CDR3 length: 13 amino acids. DNA for the CDR3: TGCGCCAGCAGCTTGGAAGGGGCCAATGAGCAGTTCTTC. The encoded protein is CASSLEGANEQFF.

About this clone: Distinct nucleotide sequences in the sample also encode this CDR3. The chain joins TRBV6-5 to TRBJ2-1, with 9 positions matching TRBD1. Germline V gives CDR1 MNHEY, CDR2 SVGAGI. The J segment lost 3 bases and the V segment lost 0 bases, leaving 0 bases of the junction unmatched. The CDR3 contains 15 residues. CDR3 amino acids: CASSYSGQGYNEQFF. The CDR3 DNA reads TGTGCCAGCAGTTACTCGGGACAGGGCTACAATGAGCAGTTCTTC.

The rearrangement uses TRBV5-6 and TRBJ2-7; no firm D call. Germline V gene lookup returns CDR1 SGHDT and CDR2 YYEEEE. V was clipped by 2 bases and J by 3 bases, with 6 bases between them. The CDR3 is made up of 12 amino acids. CDR3 sequence: CASSFTFYEQYF. DNA of the CDR3: TGTGCCAGCAGCTTTACCTTCTACGAGCAGTACTTC. The complete variable domain, with remaining parts taken from reference TRBV5-6 and TRBJ2-7, reads DAGVTQSPTHLIKTRGQQVTLRCSPKSGHDTVSWYQQALGQGPQFIFQYYEEEERQRGNFPDRFSGHQFPNYSSELNVNALLLGDSALYLCASSFTFYEQYFGPGTRLTVT.

This clone was found a few times. J is TRBJ1-2 and V is TRBV7-9, with D possibly being TRBD1 (5 bases). V lost 4 bases and J 2 bases, leaving 14 bases between the germline ends. Germline CDR1 reads SEHNR; CDR2 reads FQNEAQ (reference sequence). This CDR3 region has 15 residues. The CDR3 nucleotides read TGTGCCAGCAGCTCCCAGGGCTCTTTGAACTATGGCTACACCTTC. The encoded protein is CASSSQGSLNYGYTF. The full variable domain, with the rest looked up from reference TRBV7-9 and TRBJ1-2, is DTGVSQNPRHKITKRGQNVTFRCDPISEHNRLYWYRQTLGQGPEFLTYFQNEAQLEKSRLLSDRFSAERPKGSFSTLEIQRTEQGDSAMYLCASSSQGSLNYGYTFGSGTRLTVV.

V and J are TRBV30 and TRBJ2-5; D ambiguous. The CDR3 is made up of 12 amino acids. Germline CDR1 and CDR2: GTSNPN and SVGIG (reference sequence). The V gene lost 0 bases and the J gene lost 3 bases, with 5 bases spanning the gap. The CDR3 coding sequence is TGTGCCTGGAGTGTCGGCGAAGAGACCCAGTACTTC. It is translated as CAWSVGEETQYF.

This clone has a handful of counts. The chain joins TRBV2 to TRBJ1-4, with no clear D. Germline V gene sequence: CDR1 SNHLY, CDR2 FYNNEI. V lost 3 bases and J lost 8, with 4 bases in between. The length of the CDR3 is 11 residues. The CDR3 coding sequence is TGTGCCAGCAGTGACCCCGAAAAACTGTTTTTT. It yields the protein CASSDPEKLFF.

The chain joins TRBV9 to TRBJ2-1; 11 nucleotides align to TRBD1. Germline assignment: CDR1 SGDLS and CDR2 YYNGEE. This CDR3 region has 15 residues. With V trimmed by 6 bases and J by 9 bases, 11 bases remained unmatched. In DNA form, the CDR3 reads TGTGCCAGCATGCCGGGGGACAGGGGGTTCACTGAGCAGTTCTTC. Translation: CASMPGDRGFTEQFF. The complete variable domain, with remaining parts taken from reference TRBV9 and TRBJ2-1, reads DSGVTQTPKHLITATGQRVTLRCSPRSGDLSVYWYQQSLDQGLQFLIQYYNGEERAKGNILERFSAQQFPDLHSELNLSSLELGDSALYFCASMPGDRGFTEQFFGPGTRLTVL.

The chain employs TRBV30 and TRBJ1-2; 7 positions agree with TRBD1. The germline V gene encodes CDR1 GTSNPN and CDR2 SVGIG (reference sequence). The junction had 6 bases not matched to a gene; V was cut back by 3 bases and J by 5 bases. CDR3 length: 13 residues. This chain's CDR3 is CAWSRGQPYGYTF. The CDR3 DNA sequence: TGTGCCTGGAGCCGGGGACAGCCGTATGGCTACACCTTC. The entire variable domain, with the rest obtained from reference TRBV30 and TRBJ1-2, is as follows: SQTIHQWPATLVQPVGSPLSLECTVEGTSNPNLYWYRQAAGRGLQLLFYSVGIGQISSEVPQNLSASRPQDRQFILSSKKLLLSDSGFYLCAWSRGQPYGYTFGSGTRLTVV.

In this sample, this clone turned up a few times. The DNA for the CDR3 is TGTGCCAGCAGCTCCGGGACAGGGCTCTATGGCTACACCTTC. This translates into CASSSGTGLYGYTF. This chain connects TRBV2 to TRBJ1-2; 9 bases agree with TRBD1. This CDR3 spans 14 amino acids. The V gene's germline CDR1 is SNHLY and CDR2 FYNNEI. Trimming removed 6 bases from V and 4 bases from J; junction bases left unmatched: 6.

This clone was counted only a few times. The chain couples TRBV5-1 to TRBJ2-2, with 9 bases fitting TRBD2. The CDR3 loop spans 15 amino acids. Germline V gene data show CDR1 as SGHRS and CDR2 as YFSETQ. J was trimmed by 3 bases and V by 4 bases; bases with no gene match: 4. CDR3 nucleotides: TGCGCCAGCAGCGAGGGACTAGCTGACACCGGGGAGCTGTTTTTT. This translates into CASSEGLADTGELFF.

This clone was observed a handful of times. V and J are TRBV4-2 and TRBJ2-5; D possibly corresponds to TRBD1 (6 bases). Germline V gene sequence: CDR1 LGHNA, CDR2 YNFKEQ. The CDR3 consists of 15 residues. V lost 0 bases and J lost 7, with 15 bases in between. The CDR3 spells CASSQDPGTSATQYF. CDR3 sequence (DNA): TGTGCCAGCAGCCAAGACCCCGGGACATCAGCGACCCAGTACTTC.

This rearrangement joins TRBV7-9 to TRBJ1-2; no clear D. The germline gives CDR1 SEHNR, CDR2 FQNEAQ (reference sequence). CDR3 length: 14 amino acids. The V end lost 0 bases, the J end lost 4 bases, and 9 bases lay between the germline ends. CDR3 residues: CASSLAGRTYGYTF. The CDR3 region has the DNA TGTGCCAGCAGCTTAGCGGGCAGGACCTATGGCTACACCTTC.

This chain joins TRBV14 and TRBJ1-3; the D is unclear. Trimming cost V 7 bases and J 4 bases, with 8 bases left between them. This CDR3 spans 12 amino acids. Germline V gene data show CDR1 as SGHDN and CDR2 as FVKESK. The DNA of the CDR3 is TGTGCCAGCACCCTTGGAGGAAACACCATATATTTT. This encodes CASTLGGNTIYF.

This clone turned up a few times. The chain links TRBV7-2 to TRBJ2-7, with TRBD1 matching 8 bases. The CDR3 covers 14 residues. Looked up from germline, CDR1 is SGHTA and CDR2 is FQGNSA. V lost 2 bases, J lost 5 bases, and 5 bases stayed unmatched. This CDR3 reads CASSLQGASHEQYF. For the CDR3, the DNA is TGTGCCAGCAGCTTACAGGGGGCCAGCCACGAGCAGTACTTC.

The V call is TRBV2, the J call TRBJ2-3; weak D call: TRBD1 (5 bases). This CDR3 comprises 14 residues. V was shortened by 2 bases and J by 3 bases, with 9 bases between the two germline ends. The V gene's germline CDR1 is SNHLY and CDR2 FYNNEI. This CDR3 is CASSERGSTDTQYF. In nucleotides, the CDR3 is TGTGCCAGCAGTGAAAGGGGATCGACAGATACGCAGTATTTT.

The chain employs TRBV28 and TRBJ2-7; TRBD1 matches 9 bases. Germline V CDR1 and CDR2: MDHEN, SYDVKM. V was pared by 4 bases and J by 0 bases, with 13 bases of the junction left unmatched. The CDR3 has 18 amino acids. CDR3 in amino acids: CASSSPPPGQGYSYEQYF. The CDR3 DNA follows: TGTGCCAGCAGTTCCCCCCCACCGGGACAGGGTTACTCCTACGAGCAGTACTTC.

This clone has only a few counts. This chain uses TRBV10-3 with TRBJ2-6; the D is unclear. CDR1 ENHRY and CDR2 SYGVKD come from the germline V gene. The CDR3 length is 15 residues. V lost 3 bases to trimming and J lost 4 bases, with 10 bases between them. This CDR3 reads CAISDQPTGANVLTF. The CDR3 nucleotides read TGTGCCATCAGTGACCAACCGACAGGGGCCAACGTCCTGACTTTC.

This clone was counted a few times. The gene calls are TRBV30 and TRBJ2-7; TRBD1 might be the D (6 bases). Trimming pared 4 bases from V and 4 bases from J, leaving 11 bases between. The CDR3 is 12 amino acids. Per the germline V gene, CDR1 is GTSNPN and CDR2 is SVGIG (reference sequence). CDR3 sequence reads: CAWNLGAYEQYF. In DNA, the CDR3 is TGTGCCTGGAACCTGGGGGCTTACGAGCAGTACTTC.

This clone showed up just a few times. The rearrangement uses TRBV10-3 and TRBJ2-7; TRBD1 might be the D (7 bases). Germline V gene sequence: CDR1 ENHRY, CDR2 SYGVKD. The CDR3 extends over 14 amino acids. V lost 4 bases and J lost 0, with 10 bases in between. The CDR3 region is CAISVQGGSYEQYF. CDR3 nucleotide sequence: TGTGCCATCAGTGTTCAGGGGGGCTCCTACGAGCAGTACTTC.

This clone has a single count. V usage is TRBV11-3 and J usage is TRBJ2-1, with D maybe TRBD2 (6 bases). The germline V gene encodes CDR1 SGHNT and CDR2 YENEEA. V was trimmed by 5 bases and J by 3 bases, leaving 8 bases between them. The CDR3 totals 13 residues. The CDR3 sequence is CASSPGLYNEQFF. The DNA of the CDR3 is TGTGCCAGCAGCCCGGGACTCTACAATGAGCAGTTCTTC.

In this sample, this clone turned up a few times. V usage is TRBV9 and J usage is TRBJ2-3, with 10 positions matching TRBD2. Germline-derived CDR1 and CDR2 are SGDLS and YYNGEE. The CDR3 totals 15 residues. The J segment lost 6 bases and the V segment lost 3 bases, leaving 7 bases of the junction unmatched. CDR3 protein: CASSGSGGAVDTQYF. As DNA, the CDR3 is TGTGCCAGCAGCGGGAGCGGGGGGGCGGTTGATACGCAGTATTTT.

This clone showed up just a few times. The chain joins TRBV28 to TRBJ1-1; weak D call: TRBD1 (6 bases). Per germline, CDR1 MDHEN and CDR2 SYDVKM. Trimming pared 3 bases from V and 6 bases from J, leaving 8 bases between. This CDR3 comprises 12 residues. DNA for the CDR3: TGTGCCAGCAGTTTCCGGGGGCCTGAAGCTTTCTTT. Its translation is CASSFRGPEAFF.

This clone was counted between two and nine times. The V call is TRBV14, the J call TRBJ2-3; 9 bases map to TRBD2. Germline V lookup: CDR1 SGHDN, CDR2 FVKESK. This CDR3 comprises 15 residues. The ends lost 2 bases at V and 6 bases at J; junction bases unmatched: 6. In nucleotides, the CDR3 is TGTGCCAGCAGCCAACGCGGGGGGGCCTGGGATACGCAGTATTTT. Its protein product is CASSQRGGAWDTQYF.

The V gene is TRBV7-9, the J gene TRBJ1-4, with TRBD1 as a possible D gene (6 bases). CDR3 size: 14 residues. The V end lost 5 bases, the J end lost 8 bases, and 15 bases lay between the germline ends. In germline, CDR1 is SEHNR, CDR2 FQNEAQ (reference sequence). The CDR3 spells CASSLGGIDEKLFF. The CDR3 bases are TGTGCCAGCAGCCTAGGGGGGATTGACGAAAAACTGTTTTTT.

A few counts support this clone. The chain is built from TRBV13 and TRBJ1-2; no firm D call. Trimming took off 1 base at V and 4 bases at J, with 7 bases between the two ends. Germline lookup yields CDR1 PRHDT and CDR2 FYEKMQ (reference sequence). The CDR3 has 13 residues. The CDR3 nucleotides are TGTGCCAGCAGCTTAGACAGTGTCTATGGCTACACCTTC. It codes for CASSLDSVYGYTF. Full variable domain (missing parts from reference TRBV13 and TRBJ1-2): AAGVIQSPRHLIKEKRETATLKCYPIPRHDTVYWYQQGPGQDPQFLISFYEKMQSDKGSIPDRFSAQQFSDYHSELNMSSLELGDSALYFCASSLDSVYGYTFGSGTRLTVV.

The rearrangement joins TRBV7-8 to TRBJ2-3, with TRBD1 matching over 10 bases. The CDR3 contains 15 residues. V was clipped by 8 bases and J by 1 base; unmatched bases: 6. In germline, CDR1 is SGHVS, CDR2 FQNEAQ. CDR3 in DNA: TGTGCCAGCGGGGACAGGGGCTCTGGCACAGATACGCAGTATTTT. It specifies CASGDRGSGTDTQYF.

This clone was seen more than once but under ten times. A junction boundary mismatches the germline segment, possibly from a read error. The chain carries TRBV25-1 and TRBJ2-1; D tentatively fits TRBD1 or TRBD2 (6 bases each). Germline CDR1 MGHDK, CDR2 SYGVNS. This CDR3 has 11 amino acids. The CDR3 nucleotides read TGTGCCAGCAGTGGGGGGGCTAGCGAGATCTTC. Its protein product is CASSGGASEIF.